Given below is one TCR beta chain in context. Its antigen is unidentified. This specimen comes from a study of cytomegalovirus exposure and HLA in healthy donors. Germline V gene data show CDR1 as SGHRS and CDR2 as YFSETQ. The CDR3 is made up of 15 amino acids. Trimming stripped 4 bases from V and 1 base from J, with 14 bases between. Study observations and caveats: Cytomegalovirus association was assigned to about 180 TCR beta chains. Confirmation in vitro established that a few CMV-associated chains were specific for CMV antigens.

The data were produced by immunoSEQ multiplex PCR, yet TCRdb's version contains in-frame clones alone and is incomplete. This sample has around 130,000 clones, with over 85% found just once. While the first cohort had 600 to 800 subjects, the donors belonged to the separate validation cohort of about 130 subjects. Sequenced: PBMCs. The rearrangement uses TRBV5-1 and TRBJ2-5, with a tentative D call TRBD2 (7 bases). The receptor was derived from a man aged 30-40 years in good health and CMV-seronegative. Here the CDR3 DNA reads TGCGCCAGCAGCGTGGCAGGGGAGGGCCAAGAGACCCAGTACTTC. Protein: CASSVAGEGQETQYF.